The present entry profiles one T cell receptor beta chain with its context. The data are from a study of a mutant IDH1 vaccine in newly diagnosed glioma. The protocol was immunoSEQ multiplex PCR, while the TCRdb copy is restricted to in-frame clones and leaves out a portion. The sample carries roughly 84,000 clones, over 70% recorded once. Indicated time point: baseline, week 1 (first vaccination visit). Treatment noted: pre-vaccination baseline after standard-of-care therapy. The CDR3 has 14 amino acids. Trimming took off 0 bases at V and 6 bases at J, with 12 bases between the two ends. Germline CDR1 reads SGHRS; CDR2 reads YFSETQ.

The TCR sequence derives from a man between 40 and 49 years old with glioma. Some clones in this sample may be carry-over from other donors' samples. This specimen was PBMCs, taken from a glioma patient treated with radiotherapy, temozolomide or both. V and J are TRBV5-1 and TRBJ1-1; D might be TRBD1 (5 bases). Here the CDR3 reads CASSLVLGPAEAFF. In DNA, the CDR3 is TGCGCCAGCAGCTTGGTCTTGGGGCCCGCTGAAGCTTTCTTT.